The 4 T cell receptor beta chains given below trace back to one sample, sequenced in a study of T-cell reconstitution after alpha-beta-depleted transplantation in children. Unique molecular identifiers were incorporated when the TCRbeta library was constructed. TCRdb fed the PCR reads into MiXCR, producing one record per CDR3 protein. The repertoire holds about 980,000 distinct CDR3 sequences, with around 30% as singletons. The material was PBMCs, mostly from graft donor cells, obtained 360 days after TCRalphabeta/CD19-depleted stem cell transplant. The receptors were gathered from a boy under three years old who had a stem cell transplant for SCID, so the T cells may come from the graft donor.

This clonotype was counted a few times. The rearrangement uses TRBV5-6 and TRBJ2-7; 9 bases map to TRBD1. The CDR3 loop spans 17 amino acids. Germline lookup yields CDR1 SGHDT and CDR2 YYEEEE. V dropped 0 bases and J dropped 7; count of bases not matched to a gene: 14. This chain's CDR3 is CASSLAPGTGRQREQYF. CDR3 coding DNA: TGTGCCAGCAGCTTGGCCCCCGGGACAGGGAGGCAGAGGGAGCAGTACTTC.

This chain connects TRBV6-5 to TRBJ2-2, with 8 bases lining up with TRBD1. Per germline, CDR1 MNHEY and CDR2 SVGAGI. This CDR3 region has 15 residues. The ends lost 2 bases at V and 3 bases at J; junction bases unmatched: 2. CDR3 region: CASSYPGQDTGELFF. The CDR3, as DNA: TGTGCCAGCAGTTACCCGGGACAGGACACCGGGGAGCTGTTTTTT.

There are a few counts of this clonotype. The gene calls are TRBV20-1 and TRBJ1-6; D gene ambiguous. V lost 3 bases to trimming and J lost 3 bases, with 12 bases between them. The germline V gene encodes CDR1 DFQATT and CDR2 SNEGSKA (reference sequence). CDR3 length equals 15 residues. The CDR3 is CSASADRGYNSPLHF. CDR3 nucleotides: TGCAGTGCTAGCGCCGACCGCGGCTATAATTCACCCCTCCACTTT.

V and J are TRBV29-1 and TRBJ2-1; no clear D. This CDR3 contains 14 residues. V was cut by 7 bases and J by 0 bases, with 13 bases left in between. The germline V gene has CDR1 SQVTM and CDR2 ANQGSEA. DNA for the CDR3: TGCAGCGCCGATGGCACCAGCTCCTACAATGAGCAGTTCTTC. Translation: CSADGTSSYNEQFF.